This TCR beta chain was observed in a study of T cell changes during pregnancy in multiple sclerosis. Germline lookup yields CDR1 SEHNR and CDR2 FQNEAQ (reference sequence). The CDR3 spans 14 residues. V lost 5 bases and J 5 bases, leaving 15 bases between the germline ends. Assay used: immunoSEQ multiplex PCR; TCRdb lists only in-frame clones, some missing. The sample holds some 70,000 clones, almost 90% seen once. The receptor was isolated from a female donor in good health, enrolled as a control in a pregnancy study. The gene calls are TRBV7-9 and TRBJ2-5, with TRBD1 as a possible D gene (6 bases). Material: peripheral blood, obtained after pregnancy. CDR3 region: CASSDRTQGETQYF. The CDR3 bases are TGTGCCAGCAGCGATAGGACCCAGGGGGAGACCCAGTACTTC.